This T cell receptor (beta chain) was sequenced for a study of blood T cell repertoires in COVID-19. Study background: COVID-19 samples, acute and convalescent, were from the United States, Italy and Spain. The analysed material was cDNA or gDNA that came from T cells, B-cell-depleted T cells, or PBMCs.

The CDR3 has 16 amino acids. V lost 4 bases, J lost 1 base, and 9 bases stayed unmatched. Germline V gene lookup returns CDR1 MNHNS and CDR2 SASEGT. Per the original data handling: Cell counts per sample came from amplifying reference gene primers. Sequencing used immunoSEQ multiplex PCR; TCRdb keeps in-frame clones, though not all of them. V and J calls plus clone size are reproduced from that table; the DNA served to infer D and trimming. Of about 170,000 clones in the sample, approximately 86% were seen once. The rearrangement uses TRBV6-1 and TRBJ1-2, with TRBD1 matching 7 bases. The origin of this receptor is a woman aged 80 or over in a cohort sampled during active or convalescent COVID-19. Material for sequencing was peripheral blood. DNA for the CDR3: TGTGCCAGCAGTGCCGAACCGACAGGGCTTAACTATGGCTACACCTTC. Its translation: CASSAEPTGLNYGYTF.